A single sample is the source of the 6 T cell receptor beta chains below, sequenced in a study of T cell repertoires in cytomegalovirus infection. No antigen is known for these receptors. Via MiXCR, TCRdb re-called the reads, giving one row per CDR3 protein. The repertoire holds about 160,000 distinct CDR3 sequences, with 20% to 25% as singletons. The sample consisted of CD8+ T cells from cultured PBMCs, taken from culture after CMV antigen stimulation. The receptors derive from a human donor in good health (CMV status not recorded). Some clones in this sample may be carry-over from other donors' samples.

The rearrangement links TRBV6-6 to TRBJ1-5; D possibly corresponds to TRBD1 (6 bases). The V gene lost 7 bases and the J gene lost 4 bases, with 14 bases spanning the gap. The germline V gene has CDR1 MNHNY and CDR2 SVGAGI (reference sequence). The CDR3 is made up of 14 amino acids. CDR3 DNA sequence: TGTGCCAGCACCCACCGGGACAAGAATCAGCCCCAGCATTTT. Its translation: CASTHRDKNQPQHF.

This clonotype was observed a handful of times. The chain links TRBV7-6 to TRBJ1-3; possibly TRBD1 for D (5 bases). Germline assignment: CDR1 SGHVS and CDR2 FNYEAQ. Trimming removed 5 bases from V and 3 bases from J, with 14 bases in between. The CDR3 extends over 15 amino acids. CDR3 loop: CASSVRGEHGNTIYF. The CDR3, as DNA: TGTGCCAGCAGCGTACGAGGGGAACATGGAAACACCATATATTTT.

This sequence joins TRBV7-6 and TRBJ2-7, with 8 bases lining up with TRBD2. With V trimmed by 3 bases and J by 2 bases, 12 bases remained unmatched. Germline lookup yields CDR1 SGHVS and CDR2 FNYEAQ. This CDR3 contains 17 residues. CDR3 protein: CASSLTKGGGPTYEQYF. CDR3 nucleotides: TGTGCCAGCAGCTTGACCAAAGGCGGGGGGCCTACCTACGAGCAGTACTTC.

The V and J genes are TRBV11-2 and TRBJ2-1; either TRBD1 or TRBD2 may fit D (5 bases each). There are 14 residues in the CDR3. V was trimmed by 3 bases and J by 8 bases, leaving 14 bases between them. Germline V gene lookup returns CDR1 SGHAT and CDR2 FQNNGV. The CDR3 nucleotides read TGTGCCAGCAGCTTGCCGGGCATGGGGGATGAGCAGTTCTTC. Its translation: CASSLPGMGDEQFF.

The chain combines TRBV7-6 with TRBJ1-4, with D perhaps TRBD1 (5 bases). The V gene's germline CDR1 is SGHVS and CDR2 FNYEAQ. This CDR3 is 15 amino acids long. The V end was cut by 0 bases, the J end by 4 bases, with 9 bases between. CDR3 nucleotide sequence: TGTGCCAGCAGCTTAGCCCGGGGCTTTAATGAAAAACTGTTTTTT. The encoded protein is CASSLARGFNEKLFF.

This clonotype turned up a few times. The J gene is TRBJ2-3, the V gene TRBV6-2 or TRBV6-3; the match to TRBD2 covers 7 bases. Per germline, CDR1 MNHEY and CDR2 SVGEGT. The CDR3 totals 14 residues. The V segment lost 2 bases and the J segment 3 bases; nucleotides outside the gene matches: 2. This chain's CDR3 is CASSYPGLTDTQYF. CDR3 DNA: TGTGCCAGCAGTTACCCGGGACTAACAGATACGCAGTATTTT.